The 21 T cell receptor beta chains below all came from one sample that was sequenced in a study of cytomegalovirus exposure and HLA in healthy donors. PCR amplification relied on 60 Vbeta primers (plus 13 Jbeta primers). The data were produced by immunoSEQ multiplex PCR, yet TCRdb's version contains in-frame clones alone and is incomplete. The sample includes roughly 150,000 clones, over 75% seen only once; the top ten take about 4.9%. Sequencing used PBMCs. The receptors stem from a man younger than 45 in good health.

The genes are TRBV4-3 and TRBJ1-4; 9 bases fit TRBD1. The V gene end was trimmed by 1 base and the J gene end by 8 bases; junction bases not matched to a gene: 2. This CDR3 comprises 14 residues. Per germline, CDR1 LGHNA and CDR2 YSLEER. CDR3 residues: CASSQGTGEEKLFF. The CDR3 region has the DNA TGCGCCAGCAGCCAAGGGACAGGGGAAGAAAAACTGTTTTTT.

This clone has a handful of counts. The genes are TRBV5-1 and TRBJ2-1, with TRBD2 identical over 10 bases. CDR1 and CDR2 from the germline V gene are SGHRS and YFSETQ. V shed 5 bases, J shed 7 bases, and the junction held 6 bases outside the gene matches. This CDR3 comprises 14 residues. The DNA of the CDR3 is TGCGCCAGCAGGGTAGGACTAGCGGATAATGAGCAGTTCTTC. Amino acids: CASRVGLADNEQFF.

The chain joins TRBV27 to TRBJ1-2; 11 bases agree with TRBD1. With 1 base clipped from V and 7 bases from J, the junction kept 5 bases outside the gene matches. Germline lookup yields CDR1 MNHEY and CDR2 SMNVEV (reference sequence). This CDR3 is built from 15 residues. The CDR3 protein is CASSLFPGQGGGYTF. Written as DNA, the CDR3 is TGTGCCAGCAGTTTATTCCCGGGACAGGGGGGTGGCTACACCTTC.

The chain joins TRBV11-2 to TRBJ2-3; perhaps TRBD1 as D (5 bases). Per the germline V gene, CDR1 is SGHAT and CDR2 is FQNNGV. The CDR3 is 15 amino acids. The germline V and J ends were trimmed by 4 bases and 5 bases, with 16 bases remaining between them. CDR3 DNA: TGTGCCAGCAGCTCCACAAACCTTAGGGGAGATACGCAGTATTTT. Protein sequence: CASSSTNLRGDTQYF. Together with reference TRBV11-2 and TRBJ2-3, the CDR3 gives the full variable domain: EAGVAQSPRYKIIEKRQSVAFWCNPISGHATLYWYQQILGQGPKLLIQFQNNGVVDDSQLPKDRFSAERLKGVDSTLKIQPAKLEDSAVYLCASSSTNLRGDTQYFGPGTRLTVL.

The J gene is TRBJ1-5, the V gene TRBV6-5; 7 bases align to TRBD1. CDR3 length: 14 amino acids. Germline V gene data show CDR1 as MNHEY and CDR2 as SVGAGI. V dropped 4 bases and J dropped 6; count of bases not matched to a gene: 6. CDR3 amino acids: CASSWDSPFQPQHF. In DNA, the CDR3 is TGTGCCAGCAGTTGGGACAGTCCATTTCAGCCCCAGCATTTT.

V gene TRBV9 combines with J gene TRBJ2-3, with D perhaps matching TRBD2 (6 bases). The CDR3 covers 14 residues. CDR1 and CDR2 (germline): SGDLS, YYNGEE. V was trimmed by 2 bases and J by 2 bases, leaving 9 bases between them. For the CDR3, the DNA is TGTGCCAGCAGCGTGGAGGGGTTCACAGATACGCAGTATTTT. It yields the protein CASSVEGFTDTQYF.

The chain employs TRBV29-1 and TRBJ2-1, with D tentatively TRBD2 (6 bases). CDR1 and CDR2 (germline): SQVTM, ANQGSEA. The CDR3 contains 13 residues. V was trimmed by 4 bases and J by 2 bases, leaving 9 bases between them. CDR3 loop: CSVVGGAYNEQFF. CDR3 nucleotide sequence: TGCAGCGTTGTAGGAGGGGCCTACAATGAGCAGTTCTTC.

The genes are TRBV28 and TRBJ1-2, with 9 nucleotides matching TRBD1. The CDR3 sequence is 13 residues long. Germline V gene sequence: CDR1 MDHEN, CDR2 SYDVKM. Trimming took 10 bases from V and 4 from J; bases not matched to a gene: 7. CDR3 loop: CANRDRVTYGYTF. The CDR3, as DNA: TGTGCCAACCGGGACAGGGTGACCTATGGCTACACCTTC.

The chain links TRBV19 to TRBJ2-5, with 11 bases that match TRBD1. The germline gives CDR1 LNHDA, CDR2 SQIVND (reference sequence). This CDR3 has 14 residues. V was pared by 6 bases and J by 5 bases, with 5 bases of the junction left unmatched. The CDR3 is CASRRGQGVETQYF. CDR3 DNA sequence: TGTGCCAGTAGAAGGGGACAGGGGGTCGAGACCCAGTACTTC.

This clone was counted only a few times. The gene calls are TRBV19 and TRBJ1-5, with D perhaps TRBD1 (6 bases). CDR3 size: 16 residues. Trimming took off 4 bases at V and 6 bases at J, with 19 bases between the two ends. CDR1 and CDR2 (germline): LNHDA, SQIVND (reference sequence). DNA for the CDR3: TGTGCCAGTAGTAGGAGACAGTCACAGGGTCGTCAGCCCCAGCATTTT. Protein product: CASSRRQSQGRQPQHF.

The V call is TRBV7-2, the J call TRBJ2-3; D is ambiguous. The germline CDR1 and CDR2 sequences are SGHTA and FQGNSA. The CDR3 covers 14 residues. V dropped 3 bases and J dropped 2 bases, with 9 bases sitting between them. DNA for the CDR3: TGTGCCAGCAGCTTCCCCCCATTCACAGATACGCAGTATTTT. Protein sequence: CASSFPPFTDTQYF.

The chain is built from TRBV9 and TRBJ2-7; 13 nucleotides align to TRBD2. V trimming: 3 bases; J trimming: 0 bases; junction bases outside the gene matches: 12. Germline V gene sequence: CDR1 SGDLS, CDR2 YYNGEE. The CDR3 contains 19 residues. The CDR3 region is CASSANPGLAGPRSYEQYF. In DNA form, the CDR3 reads TGTGCCAGCAGCGCCAATCCGGGACTAGCGGGGCCCCGCTCCTACGAGCAGTACTTC.

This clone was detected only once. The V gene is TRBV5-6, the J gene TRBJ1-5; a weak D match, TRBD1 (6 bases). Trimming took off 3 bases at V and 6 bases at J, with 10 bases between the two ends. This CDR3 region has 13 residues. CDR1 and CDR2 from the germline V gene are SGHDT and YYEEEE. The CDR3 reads CASSYREFQPQHF. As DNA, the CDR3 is TGTGCCAGCAGCTACAGGGAGTTTCAGCCCCAGCATTTT. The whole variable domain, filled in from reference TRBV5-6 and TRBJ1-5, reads DAGVTQSPTHLIKTRGQQVTLRCSPKSGHDTVSWYQQALGQGPQFIFQYYEEEERQRGNFPDRFSGHQFPNYSSELNVNALLLGDSALYLCASSYREFQPQHFGDGTRLSIL.

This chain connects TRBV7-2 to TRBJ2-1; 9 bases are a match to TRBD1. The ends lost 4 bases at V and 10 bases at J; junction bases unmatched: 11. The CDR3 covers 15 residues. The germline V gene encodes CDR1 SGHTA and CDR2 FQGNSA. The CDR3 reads CASSSGATGGREQFF. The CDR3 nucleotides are TGTGCCAGCAGCTCAGGGGCCACAGGGGGCAGAGAGCAGTTCTTC. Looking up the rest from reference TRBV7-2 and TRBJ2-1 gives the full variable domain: GAGVSQSPSNKVTEKGKDVELRCDPISGHTALYWYRQSLGQGLEFLIYFQGNSAPDKSGLPSDRFSAERTGGSVSTLTIQRTQQEDSAVYLCASSSGATGGREQFFGPGTRLTVL.

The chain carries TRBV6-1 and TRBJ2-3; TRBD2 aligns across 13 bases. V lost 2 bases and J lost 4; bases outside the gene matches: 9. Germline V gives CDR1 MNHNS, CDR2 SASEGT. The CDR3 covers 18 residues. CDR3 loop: CASSEKGLAGLLPDTQYF. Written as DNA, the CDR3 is TGTGCCAGCAGTGAAAAGGGACTAGCGGGACTCCTTCCAGATACGCAGTATTTT.

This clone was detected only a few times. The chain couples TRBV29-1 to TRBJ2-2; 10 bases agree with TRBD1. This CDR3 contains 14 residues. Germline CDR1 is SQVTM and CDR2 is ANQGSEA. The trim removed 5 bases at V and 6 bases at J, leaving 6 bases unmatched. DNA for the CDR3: TGCAGCGTTCAGGGACAGGGGTCGGCCGGGGAGCTGTTTTTT. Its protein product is CSVQGQGSAGELFF.

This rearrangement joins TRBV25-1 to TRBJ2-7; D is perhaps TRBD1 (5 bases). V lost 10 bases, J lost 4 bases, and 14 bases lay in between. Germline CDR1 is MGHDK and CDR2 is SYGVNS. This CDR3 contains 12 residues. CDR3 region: CATHDRFYEQYF. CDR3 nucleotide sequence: TGTGCCACCCACGACAGATTTTACGAGCAGTACTTC.

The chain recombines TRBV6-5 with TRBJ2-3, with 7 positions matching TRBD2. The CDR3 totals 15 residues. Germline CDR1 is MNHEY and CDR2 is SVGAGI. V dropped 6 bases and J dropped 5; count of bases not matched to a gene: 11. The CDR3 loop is CASRGTVGRGDTQYF. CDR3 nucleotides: TGTGCCAGCAGGGGGACCGTGGGGAGGGGAGATACGCAGTATTTT.

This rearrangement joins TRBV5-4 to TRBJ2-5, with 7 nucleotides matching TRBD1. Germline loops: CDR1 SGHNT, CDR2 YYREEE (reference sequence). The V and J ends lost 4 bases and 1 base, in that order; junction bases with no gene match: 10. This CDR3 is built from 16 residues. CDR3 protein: CASSIRDRVLQETQYF. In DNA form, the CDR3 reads TGTGCCAGCAGCATTCGAGACAGGGTGCTCCAAGAGACCCAGTACTTC.

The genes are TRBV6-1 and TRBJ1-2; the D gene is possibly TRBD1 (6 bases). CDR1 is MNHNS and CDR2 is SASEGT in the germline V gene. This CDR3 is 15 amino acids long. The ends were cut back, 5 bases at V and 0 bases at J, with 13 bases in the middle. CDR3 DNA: TGTGCCAGCAGTTCCACAGGGAATCCTAACTATGGCTACACCTTC. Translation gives CASSSTGNPNYGYTF.

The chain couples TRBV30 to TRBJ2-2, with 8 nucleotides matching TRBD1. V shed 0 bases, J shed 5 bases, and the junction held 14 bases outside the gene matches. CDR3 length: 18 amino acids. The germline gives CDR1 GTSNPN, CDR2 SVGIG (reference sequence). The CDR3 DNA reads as TGTGCCTGGAGTGTATGGGGTCGCGGCAGGGGGCGGACCGGGGAGCTGTTTTTT. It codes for CAWSVWGRGRGRTGELFF.